Only one count was recorded for the clone carrying this T cell receptor (beta chain). This sample is drawn from a study of shared clonotypes between healthy human individuals. The CDR3 is 15 residues long. Trimming cost V 1 base and J 6 bases, with 15 bases left between them. The V gene's germline CDR1 is GTSNPN and CDR2 SVGIG (reference sequence). Roughly 210 ng DNA, 30,000 to 35,000 T cell genomes, went into each sorted-subset replicate PCR. The table came from immunoSEQ multiplex PCR; TCRdb's copy has only in-frame clones and leaves some out. The table shows under 750,000 clones, with 55% to 80% occurring only once.

The chain carries TRBV30 and TRBJ2-2; D possibly matches TRBD1 or TRBD2 (5 bases each). The receptor comes from a woman aged 25 to 39 in good health. The sequenced material came from memory CD4+ T cells sorted from blood. Described subset: CD45RA-negative fraction. CDR3 in DNA: TGTGCCTGGAGTGGAGGATTTGTGGGGGCCGGGGAGCTGTTTTTT. Its translation is CAWSGGFVGAGELFF. Using reference TRBV30 and TRBJ2-2 for the parts outside the CDR3, the full variable domain is SQTIHQWPATLVQPVGSPLSLECTVEGTSNPNLYWYRQAAGRGLQLLFYSVGIGQISSEVPQNLSASRPQDRQFILSSKKLLLSDSGFYLCAWSGGFVGAGELFFGEGSRLTVL.